The clone carrying this T cell receptor beta chain was counted ten times or more. The data stem from a study of breast tumors, draining lymph nodes, adjacent tissues. Via MiXCR, TCRdb re-called the multiplex PCR reads, giving one row per CDR3 protein. The sample shows fewer than 140,000 distinct CDR3 sequences, more than 30% of them seen only once. The lymph nodes were axillary draining lymph nodes from breast cancer patients. The clonotype comes from a female donor with breast cancer. Some clones in this sample may be carry-over from other donors' samples. Sequencing used axillary lymph node tissue.

The CDR3 bases are TGCAGTGCTAGGAGAGACGGGGGAAACTATGGCTACACCTTC. This gives the protein CSARRDGGNYGYTF. The chain joins TRBV20-1 to TRBJ1-2, with TRBD1 as a possible D gene (5 bases). Per the germline V gene, CDR1 is DFQATT and CDR2 is SNEGSKA (reference sequence). Trimming took off 3 bases at V and 2 bases at J, with 13 bases between the two ends. This CDR3 is 14 amino acids long.